The 5 T cell receptor beta chains below all came from one sample that was sequenced in a study of blood T cell repertoires in COVID-19. Some clones are missing from TCRdb's copy, which holds only in-frame ones; the method was immunoSEQ multiplex PCR. Among over 25,000 clones listed, 80% to 85% were seen once. The material sequenced was peripheral blood. These receptors came from a man older than 75 with active COVID-19.

This chain uses TRBV10-1 with TRBJ2-3; 15 bases match TRBD2. The germline V gene encodes CDR1 WNHNN and CDR2 SYGVQD (reference sequence). This CDR3 contains 19 residues. The J segment lost 3 bases and the V segment lost 4 bases, leaving 11 bases of the junction unmatched. CDR3 sequence (DNA): TGCGCCAGCAGTGTCGGCGGACTAGCGGGGGGGTTTAGGACAGATACGCAGTATTTT. Amino acid sequence: CASSVGGLAGGFRTDTQYF.

This chain links TRBV27 with TRBJ2-3; 15 bases line up with TRBD2. Germline lookup yields CDR1 MNHEY and CDR2 SMNVEV (reference sequence). The CDR3 covers 17 residues. The J segment lost 5 bases and the V segment lost 5 bases, leaving 8 bases of the junction unmatched. The CDR3 spells CASSPRTSGGEGDTQYF. DNA of the CDR3: TGTGCCAGCAGTCCTCGGACTAGCGGGGGGGAGGGAGATACGCAGTATTTT.

The chain employs TRBV5-6 and TRBJ1-1; 9 bases agree with TRBD1. The CDR3 has 16 amino acids. J gave up 1 base and V 1 base, and 5 bases lay outside the gene matches. Per the germline V gene, CDR1 is SGHDT and CDR2 is YYEEEE. The CDR3 nucleotides are TGTGCCAGCAGCTTGAGGACAGGGGCCTGGAACACTGAAGCTTTCTTT. As protein: CASSLRTGAWNTEAFF.

The chain recombines TRBV4-2 with TRBJ2-1, with 13 bases lining up with TRBD2. Trimming at V came to 0 bases and at J to 3 bases, leaving 8 bases not matched to a gene. CDR1 LGHNA and CDR2 YNFKEQ come from the germline V gene. This CDR3 comprises 19 residues. CDR3 in amino acids: CASSQELTSGGAFYNEQFF. The CDR3 DNA sequence: TGTGCCAGCAGCCAAGAGCTCACTAGCGGGGGGGCTTTCTACAATGAGCAGTTCTTC.

J is TRBJ2-3 and V is TRBV7-2; TRBD2 matches 7 bases. Germline assignment: CDR1 SGHTA and CDR2 FQGNSA. CDR3 length: 19 amino acids. The V segment lost 6 bases and the J segment 2 bases; nucleotides outside the gene matches: 20. The CDR3 spells CASSRPLRLQAGLTDTQYF. The CDR3 DNA is TGTGCCAGCAGTCGCCCTCTCCGACTTCAAGCGGGGCTCACAGATACGCAGTATTTT.